This passage covers 8 T cell receptor beta chains from one sample sequenced in a study of shared clonotypes between healthy human individuals. Assay: immunoSEQ multiplex PCR; the TCRdb copy retains only in-frame clones and omits some. The sample yields some 1,100,000 clones, around 78% seen once. The specimen was memory CD4+ T cells from PBMCs. Indicated subset: CD45RA-negative fraction. Receptors were obtained from a man in his late teens or twenties in good health. Some clones in this sample may be carry-over from other donors' samples.

CDR3 amino acids: CASSPLSGRAGELFF. The CDR3 DNA is TGTGCCAGCAGCCCCCTCAGCGGGAGGGCCGGGGAGCTGTTTTTT. This sequence joins TRBV7-2 and TRBJ2-2; 10 bases match TRBD2. This CDR3 comprises 15 residues. The ends lost 5 bases at V and 6 bases at J; junction bases unmatched: 6. Germline V CDR1 and CDR2: SGHTA, FQGNSA.

This clone was counted a few times. This chain links TRBV6-1 with TRBJ2-7, with unresolved D. This CDR3 has 12 residues. CDR1 and CDR2 from the germline V gene are MNHNS and SASEGT. V lost 1 base, J lost 5 bases, and 6 bases lay in between. CDR3 in amino acids: CASSEVLDEQYF. Written as DNA, the CDR3 is TGTGCCAGCAGTGAAGTCTTGGACGAGCAGTACTTC.

This clone was observed once. The V call is TRBV4-3, the J call TRBJ1-2, with 7 bases aligning to TRBD1. This CDR3 contains 15 residues. Germline V gene sequence: CDR1 LGHNA, CDR2 YSLEER. V dropped 2 bases and J dropped 6; count of bases not matched to a gene: 9. CDR3 sequence (DNA): TGCGCCAGCAGCCAACGGGACAGAAGAATACATGGCTACACCTTC. Translated: CASSQRDRRIHGYTF.

This chain connects TRBV28 to TRBJ2-7; 8 positions agree with TRBD2. From germline, CDR1 is MDHEN and CDR2 SYDVKM. The CDR3 sequence is 14 residues long. The V and J ends lost 3 bases and 9 bases, in that order; junction bases with no gene match: 10. CDR3 region: CASSFQGQAGGQYF. The CDR3 nucleotides are TGTGCCAGCAGTTTCCAGGGTCAGGCGGGGGGGCAGTACTTC.

V is TRBV7-3 and J is TRBJ2-7; 8 bases are shared with TRBD1. Trimming took 5 bases from V and 0 from J; bases not matched to a gene: 6. Per germline, CDR1 SGHTA and CDR2 FQGTGA. The length of the CDR3 is 15 residues. CDR3 loop: CASSPGTGGSYEQYF. DNA of the CDR3: TGTGCCAGCAGCCCCGGGACAGGAGGCTCCTACGAGCAGTACTTC.

The genes are TRBV7-7 and TRBJ2-7; D might be TRBD1 or TRBD2, each matching 5 bases. This CDR3 has 15 amino acids. The V end lost 2 bases, the J end lost 5 bases, and 16 bases lay between the germline ends. Per germline, CDR1 SSHAT and CDR2 FNYEAQ (reference sequence). The CDR3 spells CASSLLGVMGDEQYF. In DNA form, the CDR3 reads TGTGCCAGCAGCTTATTGGGGGTCATGGGTGACGAGCAGTACTTC.

The rearrangement links TRBV28 to TRBJ1-4, with D hard to call. Between the trimmed V and J ends, which lost 6 bases and 10 bases, there was a span of 6 bases. CDR3 length: 10 residues. Looked up from germline, CDR1 is MDHEN and CDR2 is SYDVKM. CDR3 nucleotides: TGTGCCAGCAGCGCCGGAAAACTGTTTTTT. As protein: CASSAGKLFF. The full variable domain, rest sourced from reference TRBV28 and TRBJ1-4, is DVKVTQSSRYLVKRTGEKVFLECVQDMDHENMFWYRQDPGLGLRLIYFSYDVKMKEKGDIPEGYSVSREKKERFSLILESASTNQTSMYLCASSAGKLFFGSGTQLSVL.

The rearrangement joins TRBV7-9 to TRBJ2-1; 7 bases match TRBD2. Trimming cost V 5 bases and J 12 bases; bases outside gene matches: 4. Germline V gene sequence: CDR1 SEHNR, CDR2 FQNEAQ (reference sequence). The CDR3 loop spans 11 amino acids. The CDR3 is CASSQERGQFF. CDR3 nucleotide sequence: TGTGCCAGCAGCCAGGAGCGGGGGCAGTTCTTC.